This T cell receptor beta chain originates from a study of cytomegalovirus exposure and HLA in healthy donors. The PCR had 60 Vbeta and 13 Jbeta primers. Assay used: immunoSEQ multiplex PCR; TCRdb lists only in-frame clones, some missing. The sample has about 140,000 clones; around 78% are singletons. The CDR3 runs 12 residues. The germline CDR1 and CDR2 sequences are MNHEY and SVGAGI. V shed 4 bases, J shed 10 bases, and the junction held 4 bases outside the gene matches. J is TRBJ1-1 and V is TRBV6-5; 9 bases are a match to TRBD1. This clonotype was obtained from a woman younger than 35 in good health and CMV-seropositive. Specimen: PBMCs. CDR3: CASSLTGGVAFF. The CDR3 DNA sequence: TGTGCCAGCAGTTTAACAGGGGGCGTAGCTTTCTTT.